A selection of T cell receptor beta chains follows, all from one sample in a study of cytomegalovirus exposure and HLA in healthy donors. Some clones are missing from TCRdb's copy, which holds only in-frame ones; the method was immunoSEQ multiplex PCR. The table has about 180,000 clones, around 80% seen once. The sequenced sample was PBMCs. The receptors come from a man younger than 30 in good health and CMV-seronegative. Each CDR3 is given with its conserved first and last residue. D genes are given only for firm matches.

v_gene: TRBV15
d_gene: TRBD2
CDR3aa: CATLPSGTSYNEQFF

v_gene: TRBV5-1
d_gene: TRBD1
CDR3aa: CASSLYPQGADHVVLAETYEQYF

v_gene: TRBV30
d_gene: -
CDR3aa: CAWSDWAPRRTANYEQYF

v_gene: TRBV27
d_gene: -
CDR3aa: CASSPQGQLNHGYTF

v_gene: TRBV21-1
d_gene: -
CDR3aa: CASSKVAGQFKAFF

v_gene: TRBV6-1
d_gene: -
CDR3aa: CASSNNLQGNQPQHF

v_gene: TRBV6-7
d_gene: -
CDR3aa: CASSGGGTKHSNQPQHF

v_gene: TRBV28
d_gene: -
CDR3aa: CASRQGASFLTMGYTF

v_gene: TRBV11-2
d_gene: -
CDR3aa: CASSFGETYEQYF

v_gene: TRBV9
d_gene: TRBD2
CDR3aa: CASSVAPSGGAEQYF

v_gene: TRBV13
d_gene: -
CDR3aa: CASSLGQRINIQYF

v_gene: TRBV27
d_gene: -
CDR3aa: CASWASSNQPQHF

v_gene: TRBV27
d_gene: TRBD2
CDR3aa: CASAGGLAGSLPKNIQYF

v_gene: TRBV11-2
d_gene: -
CDR3aa: CASSSVEPYSNQPQHF

v_gene: TRBV27
d_gene: TRBD1
CDR3aa: CASSFRVTGGNTEAFF

v_gene: TRBV7-9
d_gene: TRBD2
CDR3aa: CASSPRREGGEQFF

v_gene: TRBV11-2
d_gene: -
CDR3aa: CASSLAVAGQARDTQYF

v_gene: TRBV4-1
d_gene: -
CDR3aa: CASSQMEDSYEQYF

v_gene: TRBV6-4
d_gene: -
CDR3aa: CASRGQTGELFF

v_gene: TRBV4-3
d_gene: TRBD2
CDR3aa: CASSQGLAGGQETQYF

v_gene: TRBV5-6
d_gene: TRBD2
CDR3aa: CASSLEGLAGNF

v_gene: TRBV9
d_gene: TRBD2
CDR3aa: CASSVSGRAYNEQFF

v_gene: TRBV25-1
d_gene: TRBD2
CDR3aa: CASSAQREPTDTQYF

v_gene: TRBV9
d_gene: -
CDR3aa: CASGGDQPQHF

v_gene: TRBV18
d_gene: TRBD1
CDR3aa: CASSDRGLSGEKLFF

v_gene: TRBV7-8
d_gene: -
CDR3aa: CASSAYTCEAFF

v_gene: TRBV19
d_gene: -
CDR3aa: CASTAGVGYTF

v_gene: TRBV4-3
d_gene: -
CDR3aa: CASSPQFMGSGEQFF

v_gene: TRBV6-1
d_gene: TRBD2
CDR3aa: CASIPLGGYSDTQYF

v_gene: TRBV4-3
d_gene: -
CDR3aa: CASSQHLFVGEGNTIYF

v_gene: TRBV12-5
d_gene: TRBD1
CDR3aa: CASGSDRRPSYGYTF

v_gene: TRBV2
d_gene: -
CDR3aa: CASSAEVRGSAYEQYF

v_gene: TRBV19
d_gene: TRBD1
CDR3aa: CASSMIGQGRGQPQHF

v_gene: TRBV2
d_gene: -
CDR3aa: CASSEDRYEQYF

v_gene: TRBV30
d_gene: TRBD2
CDR3aa: CAWSVAAGGDTQYF

v_gene: TRBV5-1
d_gene: TRBD1
CDR3aa: CASGIGTGSFDEQFF

v_gene: TRBV7-2
d_gene: TRBD2
CDR3aa: CASSLAGLASETQYF